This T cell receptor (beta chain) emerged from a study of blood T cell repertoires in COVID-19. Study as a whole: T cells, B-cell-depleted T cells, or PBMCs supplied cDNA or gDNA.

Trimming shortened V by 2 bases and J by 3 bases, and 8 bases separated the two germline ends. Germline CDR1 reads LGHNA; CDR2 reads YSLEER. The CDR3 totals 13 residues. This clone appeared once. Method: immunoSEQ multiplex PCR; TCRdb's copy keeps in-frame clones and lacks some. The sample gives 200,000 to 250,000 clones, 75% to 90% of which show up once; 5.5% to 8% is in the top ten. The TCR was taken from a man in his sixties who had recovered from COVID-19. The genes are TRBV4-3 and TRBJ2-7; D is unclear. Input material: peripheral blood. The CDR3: CASSQLIYYEQYF. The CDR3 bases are TGCGCCAGCAGCCAACTAATATACTACGAGCAGTACTTC.